This TCR beta chain was captured in a study of blood T cells in healthy people across ages. Turning to the study itself: About one barcoded beta molecule per two T cells was the capture yield of template switching.

This CDR3 region has 14 residues. CDR1 LGHNA and CDR2 YNFKEQ come from the germline V gene. Losses at the gene ends were 7 bases for V and 7 bases for J; bases not matched to a gene: 11. Combining a sample-barcoded 5' primer with a J-beta primer mix, a second PCR ran for 7 to 11 cycles. One entry per CDR3 protein, called by TCRdb with MiXCR from the 5' RACE reads. Among over 500,000 distinct CDR3 sequences listed, more than 45% were seen once. Collection of 9.5 to 10 milliliters of peripheral blood was performed for each donor. The rearrangement uses TRBV4-2 and TRBJ2-7, with 9 bases matching TRBD1. The clonotype was recovered from an elderly woman in good health. The sample consisted of blood. CDR3: CASKGTGPYNEQYF. The CDR3 DNA reads TGTGCCAGCAAGGGGACAGGGCCCTACAATGAGCAGTACTTC.